Each of the 26 T cell receptor beta chains below was sequenced from the same sample in a study of blood T cell repertoires in COVID-19. Measured with immunoSEQ multiplex PCR; TCRdb has only the in-frame clones, and not every one. The sample holds under 200,000 clones, roughly 84% seen once. The sequenced sample consisted of peripheral blood. These receptors were obtained from a man between 50 and 59 years old with active or convalescent COVID-19.

The chain joins TRBV13 to TRBJ2-1; 7 bases are shared with TRBD2. Germline V lookup: CDR1 PRHDT, CDR2 FYEKMQ (reference sequence). The J segment lost 4 bases and the V segment lost 4 bases, leaving 13 bases of the junction unmatched. The CDR3 covers 17 residues. CDR3 bases: TGTGCCAGCAGCTCAATCCTTAGTGGCGGGGGTTACAATGAGCAGTTCTTC. This translates into CASSSILSGGGYNEQFF. The full variable domain, its missing parts supplied by reference TRBV13 and TRBJ2-1, is AAGVIQSPRHLIKEKRETATLKCYPIPRHDTVYWYQQGPGQDPQFLISFYEKMQSDKGSIPDRFSAQQFSDYHSELNMSSLELGDSALYFCASSSILSGGGYNEQFFGPGTRLTVL.

The chain is built from TRBV4-1 and TRBJ2-6, with 8 bases lining up with TRBD1. Germline CDR1 and CDR2: MGHRA and YSYEKL. The CDR3 totals 18 residues. Losses at the gene ends were 3 bases for V and 0 bases for J; bases not matched to a gene: 7. For the CDR3, the DNA is TGCGCCAGCAGCCATCGGACAGGGCTGAGCTCTGGGGCCAACGTCCTGACTTTC. It encodes CASSHRTGLSSGANVLTF.

The chain couples TRBV29-1 to TRBJ1-6; 10 bases are a match to TRBD1. With V trimmed by 6 bases and J by 1 base, 9 bases remained unmatched. This CDR3 is 17 amino acids long. The germline CDR1 and CDR2 sequences are SQVTM and ANQGSEA. CDR3 loop: CSVTTGGGVSYNSPLHF. The CDR3 region has the DNA TGCAGCGTCACGACAGGGGGCGGAGTGTCCTATAATTCACCCCTCCACTTT. Based on the CDR3 plus reference TRBV29-1 and TRBJ1-6, the full variable domain is SAVISQKPSRDICQRGTSLTIQCQVDSQVTMMFWYRQQPGQSLTLIATANQGSEATYESGFVIDKFPISRPNLTFSTLTVSNMSPEDSSIYLCSVTTGGGVSYNSPLHFGNGTRLTVT.

CDR3 region: CASSHLGGTSGALNEQFF. The CDR3 DNA follows: TGTGCCAGCAGCCACCTCGGCGGGACTAGCGGGGCTTTGAATGAGCAGTTCTTC. The V and J genes are TRBV9 and TRBJ2-1; 13 nucleotides align to TRBD2. This CDR3 contains 18 residues. Germline values: CDR1 SGDLS, CDR2 YYNGEE. Trimming removed 4 bases from V and 7 bases from J; junction bases left unmatched: 14.

The genes are TRBV20-1 and TRBJ2-7; no reliable D call. This CDR3 has 10 amino acids. Between the trimmed V and J ends, which lost 4 bases and 6 bases, there was a span of 7 bases. Germline CDR1 and CDR2: DFQATT and SNEGSKA (reference sequence). The CDR3 loop is CSAMGREQYF. The DNA for the CDR3 is TGCAGTGCTATGGGCCGCGAGCAGTACTTC.

The V call is TRBV4-1, the J call TRBJ2-3; the match to TRBD2 covers 7 bases. V trimming: 0 bases; J trimming: 0 bases; junction bases outside the gene matches: 3. This CDR3 is built from 16 residues. Germline CDR1 and CDR2: MGHRA and YSYEKL. This CDR3 is CASSQELALSTDTQYF. CDR3 coding DNA: TGCGCCAGCAGCCAAGAACTAGCGTTAAGCACAGATACGCAGTATTTT.

This clone showed up just once. The chain's CDR3 is CASSPQGQGRYGYTF. CDR3 coding DNA: TGTGCCAGCTCACCCCAGGGACAGGGAAGATATGGCTACACCTTC. This rearrangement joins TRBV18 to TRBJ1-2, with TRBD1 identical over 9 bases. This CDR3 has 15 residues. Trimming cost V 3 bases and J 5 bases; bases outside gene matches: 7. The V gene's germline CDR1 is KGHSH and CDR2 LQKENI.

Notes on this clone: Additional DNA sequences in this sample encode the identical CDR3. The chain uses TRBV7-2 and TRBJ2-2; D not resolved. In germline, CDR1 is SGHTA, CDR2 FQGNSA. V lost 5 bases to trimming and J lost 1 base, with 5 bases between them. The CDR3 runs to 13 residues. DNA of the CDR3: TGTGCCAGCAGCCCAGTGAACACCGGGGAGCTGTTTTTT. Translated, it gives CASSPVNTGELFF.

The V and J genes are TRBV18 and TRBJ2-5, with 12 bases matching TRBD2. V lost 5 bases and J lost 4; bases outside the gene matches: 5. The germline V gene encodes CDR1 KGHSH and CDR2 LQKENI. The CDR3 covers 15 residues. CDR3 coding DNA: TGTGCCAGCTCAACACTAGCGGGGGGCGGAGAGACCCAGTACTTC. Its translation: CASSTLAGGGETQYF.

The V and J genes are TRBV24-1 and TRBJ1-4, with 8 bases identical to TRBD1. The V gene end was trimmed by 4 bases and the J gene end by 6 bases; junction bases not matched to a gene: 3. CDR3 length: 14 amino acids. Germline CDR1 KGHDR, CDR2 SFDVKD. The CDR3 region has the DNA TGTGCCACCAGTGAGGCAGGGGGCGATGAAAAACTGTTTTTT. Translated: CATSEAGGDEKLFF.

Only one count was recorded for this clone. The rearrangement joins TRBV15 to TRBJ1-1; no clear D gene. Germline V CDR1 and CDR2: LNHNV, YYDKDF (reference sequence). The CDR3 has 15 residues. Deletions cut 0 bases from V and 1 base from J, with 9 bases between. The CDR3: CATSREKAENTEAFF. The CDR3 DNA sequence: TGTGCCACCAGCAGAGAGAAGGCGGAGAACACTGAAGCTTTCTTT. Drawing the rest from reference TRBV15 and TRBJ1-1, the complete variable domain is DAMVIQNPRYQVTQFGKPVTLSCSQTLNHNVMYWYQQKSSQAPKLLFHYYDKDFNNEADTPDNFQSRRPNTSFCFLDIRSPGLGDTAMYLCATSREKAENTEAFFGQGTRLTVV.

This clone occurred a few times. This chain connects TRBV5-4 to TRBJ1-5; D is unresolved. V gave up 1 base and J gave up 1 base, with 6 bases separating them. CDR1 and CDR2 from the germline V gene are SGHNT and YYREEE (reference sequence). The CDR3 contains 14 residues. CDR3 protein: CASSLRESNQPQHF. The CDR3 nucleotides read TGTGCCAGCAGCTTGAGGGAGAGCAATCAGCCCCAGCATTTT.

The chain combines TRBV4-2 with TRBJ2-7; 8 nucleotides align to TRBD1. Germline lookup yields CDR1 LGHNA and CDR2 YNFKEQ. V gave up 1 base and J gave up 4 bases; unmatched junction bases: 9. The length of the CDR3 is 16 residues. The chain's CDR3 is CASSQGATGDKYEQYF. In DNA, the CDR3 is TGTGCCAGCAGCCAAGGAGCGACAGGGGATAAGTACGAGCAGTACTTC.

The gene calls are TRBV3-1 (or the pseudogene TRBV3-2) and TRBJ2-7, with 7 bases lining up with TRBD2. CDR3 size: 13 residues. V dropped 4 bases and J dropped 3; count of bases not matched to a gene: 3. Germline V lookup: CDR1 LGHDT, CDR2 YNNKEL (reference sequence). CDR3 in DNA: TGTGCCAGCAGCCGAGGACTAGACTACGAGCAGTACTTC. Residues: CASSRGLDYEQYF.

V and J are TRBV24-1 and TRBJ2-5; possibly TRBD2 for D (5 bases). This CDR3 spans 14 amino acids. V was shortened by 2 bases and J by 5 bases, with 11 bases between the two germline ends. Per the germline V gene, CDR1 is KGHDR and CDR2 is SFDVKD. CDR3 region: CATSDSGIRETQYF. CDR3 DNA sequence: TGTGCCACCAGTGATTCGGGGATTCGGGAGACCCAGTACTTC.

This clone was seen once. The genes are TRBV4-1 and TRBJ1-2; 8 nucleotides match TRBD1. V lost 4 bases to trimming and J lost 4 bases; unmatched junction nucleotides: 23. The germline V gene encodes CDR1 MGHRA and CDR2 YSYEKL. There are 20 residues in the CDR3. The CDR3 sequence: CASSPMGEDPGTGFTYGYTF. CDR3 in DNA: TGCGCCAGCAGCCCGATGGGAGAGGATCCCGGGACAGGCTTTACCTATGGCTACACCTTC.

The V call is TRBV6-5, the J call TRBJ2-7, with TRBD1 identical over 10 bases. J gave up 5 bases and V 6 bases, and 7 bases lay outside the gene matches. Germline CDR1 and CDR2: MNHEY and SVGAGI. This CDR3 is 14 amino acids long. DNA of the CDR3: TGTGCCAGCAGGGGGGGGGACAGGGGCCACGAGCAGTACTTC. This encodes CASRGGDRGHEQYF.

The rearrangement joins TRBV5-4 to TRBJ1-4; 8 bases map to TRBD1. V gave up 2 bases and J gave up 5 bases; unmatched junction bases: 2. CDR1 and CDR2 (germline): SGHNT, YYREEE (reference sequence). The CDR3 has 14 amino acids. Here the CDR3 DNA reads TGTGCCAGCAGCTTACAGGGGGGGAATGAAAAACTGTTTTTT. It translates to CASSLQGGNEKLFF.

The chain combines TRBV7-3 with TRBJ2-1; D gene uncertain. Trimming pared 2 bases from V and 5 bases from J, leaving 10 bases between. CDR1 and CDR2 from the germline V gene are SGHTA and FQGTGA. The length of the CDR3 is 14 residues. The DNA for the CDR3 is TGTGCCAGCAGCTTACTGGGCGATCACAATGAGCAGTTCTTC. Protein: CASSLLGDHNEQFF.

The chain couples TRBV11-2 to TRBJ2-5; tentative D call: TRBD2 (7 bases). V lost 3 bases and J 4 bases, leaving 24 bases between the germline ends. Germline loops: CDR1 SGHAT, CDR2 FQNNGV. CDR3 length: 18 amino acids. The CDR3 region has the DNA TGTGCCAGCAGCTTGTATGTAGGCGGGGGCGCGGTAGCAGAGACCCAGTACTTC. Translating it yields CASSLYVGGGAVAETQYF.

This chain joins TRBV24-1 and TRBJ2-2, with 9 bases fitting TRBD1. Germline loops: CDR1 KGHDR, CDR2 SFDVKD. The trim removed 4 bases at V and 6 bases at J, leaving 8 bases unmatched. The CDR3 spans 16 residues. The chain's CDR3 is CATSDRDRDRSGELFF. The CDR3 bases are TGTGCCACCAGTGACCGGGACAGGGATCGGTCCGGGGAGCTGTTTTTT.

This clone was observed a single time. This chain links TRBV19 with TRBJ1-5, with TRBD1 matching over 7 bases. This CDR3 comprises 14 residues. Germline assignment: CDR1 LNHDA and CDR2 SQIVND (reference sequence). J gave up 7 bases and V 6 bases, and 9 bases lay outside the gene matches. The CDR3 nucleotides are TGTGCCAGTAGCCATAGGGGGCCAGAACAGCCCCAGCATTTT. Translating it yields CASSHRGPEQPQHF.

J is TRBJ2-7 and V is TRBV6-5, with TRBD1 matching over 7 bases. The V gene end was trimmed by 8 bases and the J gene end by 0 bases; junction bases not matched to a gene: 4. The CDR3 runs 13 residues. CDR1 is MNHEY, CDR2 SVGAGI, per germline. The CDR3 region is CASSQGLSYEQYF. The CDR3 nucleotides read TGTGCCAGCTCACAGGGGCTCTCCTACGAGCAGTACTTC.

The chain joins TRBV5-4 to TRBJ2-1, with 14 bases that match TRBD2. In germline, CDR1 is SGHNT, CDR2 YYREEE (reference sequence). V dropped 0 bases and J dropped 14; count of bases not matched to a gene: 4. The CDR3 runs 14 residues. The CDR3, as DNA: TGTGCCAGCAGCTTGGGACTAGCGGGGGGGCGGAAGTTCTTC. Its protein is CASSLGLAGGRKFF.

The chain uses TRBV27 and TRBJ1-6, with no clear D. The germline V gene encodes CDR1 MNHEY and CDR2 SMNVEV (reference sequence). V was pared by 3 bases and J by 2 bases, with 8 bases between. This CDR3 spans 15 amino acids. CDR3 nucleotide sequence: TGTGCCAGCAGTTTGAGCACAGCCTATAATTCACCCCTCCACTTT. This gives the protein CASSLSTAYNSPLHF.

The CDR3 protein is CASSPAGGTGYEQYF. The CDR3 DNA reads as TGTGCCAGCAGCCCCGCCGGGGGAACGGGCTACGAGCAGTACTTC. The rearrangement joins TRBV7-2 to TRBJ2-7; D is perhaps TRBD2 (6 bases). The CDR3 has 15 amino acids. Germline assignment: CDR1 SGHTA and CDR2 FQGNSA. V lost 5 bases to trimming and J lost 3 bases, with 17 bases between them.